The 11 T cell receptor beta chains below all came from one sample that was sequenced in a study of cytomegalovirus exposure and HLA in healthy donors. Use of 60 Vbeta and 13 Jbeta primers characterized the PCR. Sequencing was performed with immunoSEQ multiplex PCR; in TCRdb, only in-frame clones are kept and a portion is missing. The data hold around 90,000 clones, with 55% to 65% observed a single time. The sequencing input was PBMCs. Receptors were obtained from a human donor in good health.

The CDR3 region is CASSLGDSHQETQYF. The CDR3 coding sequence is TGTGCCAGCAGCTTAGGAGACAGTCACCAAGAGACCCAGTACTTC. The genes are TRBV11-1 and TRBJ2-5; D perhaps matches TRBD1 (5 bases). V gave up 1 base and J gave up 0 bases, with 9 bases separating them. The CDR3 sequence is 15 residues long. Germline-derived CDR1 and CDR2 are SGHAT and FQDESV (reference sequence).

This chain links TRBV7-2 with TRBJ1-2; 10 bases map to TRBD1. After removal of 4 bases from V and 5 bases from J, the junction contained 7 bases not matched to a gene. The CDR3 is 15 residues long. CDR1 is SGHTA and CDR2 is FQGNSA in the germline V gene. This CDR3 reads CASSSGQGGLYGYTF. CDR3 sequence (DNA): TGTGCCAGCAGCTCCGGACAGGGGGGCCTTTATGGCTACACCTTC.

This rearrangement joins TRBV11-3 to TRBJ2-1, with 8 positions matching TRBD2. Trimming took 4 bases from V and 4 from J; bases not matched to a gene: 9. Germline CDR1 is SGHNT and CDR2 is YENEEA. The CDR3 has 16 amino acids. The CDR3 nucleotides read TGTGCCAGCAGCTCCACACGGGGGGGCTGGTACAATGAGCAGTTCTTC. Translation gives CASSSTRGGWYNEQFF. The entire variable domain, with the rest obtained from reference TRBV11-3 and TRBJ2-1, is as follows: EAGVVQSPRYKIIEKKQPVAFWCNPISGHNTLYWYLQNLGQGPELLIRYENEEAVDDSQLPKDRFSAERLKGVDSTLKIQPAELGDSAVYLCASSSTRGGWYNEQFFGPGTRLTVL.

The rearrangement joins TRBV9 to TRBJ2-1; possibly TRBD2 for D (7 bases). There are 15 residues in the CDR3. CDR1 is SGDLS and CDR2 is YYNGEE in the germline V gene. V lost 0 bases to trimming and J lost 4 bases, with 11 bases between them. The DNA for the CDR3 is TGTGCCAGCAGCGTAGCGGGGGGCCGATACAATGAGCAGTTCTTC. Residues: CASSVAGGRYNEQFF. Together with reference TRBV9 and TRBJ2-1, the CDR3 gives the full variable domain: DSGVTQTPKHLITATGQRVTLRCSPRSGDLSVYWYQQSLDQGLQFLIQYYNGEERAKGNILERFSAQQFPDLHSELNLSSLELGDSALYFCASSVAGGRYNEQFFGPGTRLTVL.

The chain employs TRBV14 and TRBJ2-5, with 8 bases lining up with TRBD1. The CDR3 runs 14 residues. Germline V lookup: CDR1 SGHDN, CDR2 FVKESK. The V and J ends lost 0 bases and 7 bases, in that order; junction bases with no gene match: 4. CDR3 coding DNA: TGTGCCAGCAGCCAAGATAGAGGACAGGGGACCCAGTACTTC. Its protein is CASSQDRGQGTQYF.

The genes are TRBV16 and TRBJ2-1; 12 bases are shared with TRBD1. V trimming: 0 bases; J trimming: 6 bases; junction bases outside the gene matches: 15. This CDR3 has 20 residues. Looked up from germline, CDR1 is KGHSY and CDR2 is FQNENV. The CDR3 is CASSQSWDRGPSGGLNEQFF. The CDR3 DNA is TGTGCCAGCAGCCAATCCTGGGACAGGGGGCCCAGCGGGGGGCTCAATGAGCAGTTCTTC.

The CDR3 DNA is TGTGCCAGCAGACCCGGTACAGGGAACGGTCAGCCCCAGCATTTT. This translates into CASRPGTGNGQPQHF. The chain carries TRBV6-6 and TRBJ1-5; tentative D call: TRBD1 (6 bases). The CDR3 has 15 amino acids. V shed 6 bases and J shed 6 bases, with 18 bases lying between them. In germline, CDR1 is MNHNY, CDR2 SVGAGI (reference sequence).

The chain has TRBV19 and TRBJ2-5; 10 positions agree with TRBD1. The CDR3 has 15 amino acids. Germline-derived CDR1 and CDR2 are LNHDA and SQIVND (reference sequence). Trimming cost V 6 bases and J 7 bases; bases outside gene matches: 11. CDR3 sequence reads: CASSNSGTGVGTQYF. The CDR3 DNA follows: TGTGCCAGTAGCAATTCCGGGACAGGGGTGGGGACCCAGTACTTC.

The J gene is TRBJ2-5, the V gene TRBV25-1; 7 nucleotides match TRBD1. CDR3 length: 15 amino acids. V gave up 4 bases and J gave up 3 bases; unmatched junction bases: 8. Germline V gene sequence: CDR1 MGHDK, CDR2 SYGVNS. The CDR3 protein is CASSVTGTAKETQYF. The CDR3, as DNA: TGTGCCAGCAGTGTCACCGGGACAGCAAAAGAGACCCAGTACTTC.

The chain has TRBV9 and TRBJ2-3, with TRBD1 identical over 8 bases. Germline trimming cut 3 bases from V and 1 base from J; bases unmatched to any gene: 10. Germline V gives CDR1 SGDLS, CDR2 YYNGEE. The CDR3 consists of 17 residues. In DNA, the CDR3 is TGTGCCAGCAGCGGTAGGACAGGGAATCGCGGCACAGATACGCAGTATTTT. It yields the protein CASSGRTGNRGTDTQYF.

This clone has more than one count but fewer than ten. A junction end diverges from the germline sequence, so it may reflect a read error. The chain is built from TRBV7-7 and TRBJ1-4; possible D gene TRBD1, 5 bases. Germline values: CDR1 SSHAT, CDR2 FNYEAQ (reference sequence). The CDR3 has 15 residues. CDR3 in DNA: TGTGCTAGCAGCCCTAGGCGGGGACCTAATGAAAAACTGTTTTTT. Translated: CASSPRRGPNEKLFF. The full variable domain, rest sourced from reference TRBV7-7 and TRBJ1-4, is GAGVSQSPRYKVTKRGQDVTLRCDPISSHATLYWYQQALGQGPEFLTYFNYEAQPDKSGLPSDRFSAERPEGSISTLTIQRTEQRDSAMYRCASSPRRGPNEKLFFGSGTQLSVL.